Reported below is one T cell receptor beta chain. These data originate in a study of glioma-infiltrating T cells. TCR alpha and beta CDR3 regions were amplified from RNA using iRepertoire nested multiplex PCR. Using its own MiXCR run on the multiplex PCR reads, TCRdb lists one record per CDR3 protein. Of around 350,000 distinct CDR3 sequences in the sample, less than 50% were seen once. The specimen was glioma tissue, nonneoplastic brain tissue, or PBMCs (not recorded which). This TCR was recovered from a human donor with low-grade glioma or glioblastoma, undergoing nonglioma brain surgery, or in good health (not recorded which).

CDR3 amino acids: CASSSPQGSTDTQYF. CDR3 sequence (DNA): TGTGCCAGCAGCTCTCCCCAGGGTAGCACAGATACGCAGTATTTT. V and J are TRBV7-9 and TRBJ2-3; possibly TRBD1 for D (5 bases). Trimming left V 4 bases short and J 0 bases short, with 11 bases between. Germline V gene lookup returns CDR1 SEHNR and CDR2 FQNEAQ (reference sequence). The CDR3 consists of 15 residues.